The source of this T cell receptor beta chain is a study of cytomegalovirus exposure and HLA in healthy donors. This clone was observed a handful of times. PCR used 60 Vbeta primers and 13 Jbeta primers. The method was immunoSEQ multiplex PCR; TCRdb's version includes in-frame clones alone and lacks a portion of them. The data show about 98,000 clones, roughly 76% seen once. The CDR3 has 16 residues. From germline, CDR1 is SGHRS and CDR2 YFSETQ. Unmatched junction bases numbered 6, after V lost 0 bases and J lost 4 bases. The sample comprised PBMCs. The sequence was obtained from a man aged 50 to 60 in good health and CMV-seronegative. V usage is TRBV5-1 and J usage is TRBJ2-1, with TRBD2 matching over 8 bases. CDR3 in DNA: TGCGCCAGCAGCTTGGCTCCCGGGGGGGGATACAATGAGCAGTTCTTC. Residues: CASSLAPGGGYNEQFF.